Each of the 24 T cell receptor beta chains below was sequenced from the same sample in a study of CD8+ T cells in alopecia areata. Extracted RNA was reverse transcribed into cDNA, the sequencing template. The table came from immunoSEQ multiplex PCR; TCRdb's copy has only in-frame clones and leaves some out. The sample comprises about 42,000 clones, about three fifths of which are singletons, and about a fifth rests with the top ten. The treatment: oral pan-JAK inhibitor, 5-10 mg twice daily. The starting material was CD8+ T cells sorted from blood, obtained at week 4, from a patient treated with tofacitinib. Receptor source: a human donor with alopecia areata.

This clone was seen more than once but under ten times. CDR3 sequence (DNA): TGTGCCAGCAGCCAGGGAGCGGGGGGCCTCACAGATACGCAGTATTTT. It codes for CASSQGAGGLTDTQYF. The chain joins TRBV7-3 to TRBJ2-3, with 9 bases lining up with TRBD2. With V trimmed by 5 bases and J by 2 bases, 8 bases remained unmatched. This CDR3 has 16 amino acids. The germline CDR1 and CDR2 sequences are SGHTA and FQGTGA.

The genes are TRBV4-3 and TRBJ2-7; D is unresolved. Germline-derived CDR1 and CDR2 are LGHNA and YSLEER. The CDR3 consists of 15 residues. V gave up 1 base and J gave up 1 base, with 11 bases separating them. The CDR3 DNA sequence: TGCGCCAGCAGCCAAGTCGGTGGCGAGTCCTACGAGCAGTACTTC. The encoded protein is CASSQVGGESYEQYF.

The chain couples TRBV5-1 to TRBJ1-5; D ambiguous. CDR3 length: 15 amino acids. V was cut by 4 bases and J by 6 bases, with 17 bases left in between. The germline V gene has CDR1 SGHRS and CDR2 YFSETQ. CDR3 coding DNA: TGCGCCAGCAGCGAGGACCCAACACTGGGTCAGCCCCAGCATTTT. Protein sequence: CASSEDPTLGQPQHF.

V usage is TRBV30 and J usage is TRBJ2-3; 10 positions agree with TRBD2. Germline CDR1 reads GTSNPN; CDR2 reads SVGIG (reference sequence). V lost 1 base, J lost 5 bases, and 6 bases stayed unmatched. The CDR3 totals 15 residues. The CDR3 is CAWSGKRGGGDTQYF. In nucleotides, the CDR3 is TGTGCCTGGAGTGGAAAGCGGGGGGGCGGAGATACGCAGTATTTT.

Details on this clone: Other DNA sequences in the same sample also yield this CDR3. The chain carries TRBV4-3 and TRBJ2-3; perhaps D is TRBD1 or TRBD2 (6 bases each). Germline assignment: CDR1 LGHNA and CDR2 YSLEER. Trimming cost V 0 bases and J 3 bases, with 13 bases left between them. The CDR3 spans 16 residues. CDR3 amino acids: CASSQDGKGGTDTQYF. The CDR3 bases are TGCGCCAGCAGCCAAGATGGTAAAGGGGGGACAGATACGCAGTATTTT.

This clone is classed as medium-sized. This chain links TRBV7-3 with TRBJ2-2; tentative D call: TRBD2 (6 bases). The CDR3 totals 15 residues. Germline V gene lookup returns CDR1 SGHTA and CDR2 FQGTGA. V lost 1 base to trimming and J lost 7 bases, with 13 bases between them. The CDR3 sequence is CASSLMGGISGELFF. Written as DNA, the CDR3 is TGTGCCAGCAGCTTAATGGGGGGAATCAGCGGGGAGCTGTTTTTT. Drawing the rest from reference TRBV7-3 and TRBJ2-2, the complete variable domain is GAGVSQTPSNKVTEKGKYVELRCDPISGHTALYWYRQSLGQGPEFLIYFQGTGAADDSGLPNDRFFAVRPEGSVSTLKIQRTERGDSAVYLCASSLMGGISGELFFGEGSRLTVL.

The chain carries TRBV29-1 and TRBJ1-4, with a possible D match to TRBD1 (5 bases). Trimming took off 1 base at V and 6 bases at J, with 12 bases between the two ends. This CDR3 has 14 amino acids. CDR1 and CDR2 from the germline V gene are SQVTM and ANQGSEA. CDR3 region: CSVEGSGKDEKLFF. The CDR3, as DNA: TGCAGCGTTGAAGGTTCAGGGAAGGATGAAAAACTGTTTTTT.

This sequence joins TRBV9 and TRBJ2-1; 11 bases fit TRBD1. The CDR3 is made up of 15 amino acids. Germline V gene data show CDR1 as SGDLS and CDR2 as YYNGEE. V lost 4 bases, J lost 9 bases, and 9 bases stayed unmatched. This CDR3 is CASSSTGTGGIEQFF. In nucleotides, the CDR3 is TGTGCCAGCAGCTCAACCGGGACAGGGGGTATTGAGCAGTTCTTC.

The gene calls are TRBV13 and TRBJ2-2; the D is unclear. In germline, CDR1 is PRHDT, CDR2 FYEKMQ (reference sequence). The CDR3 has 11 amino acids. V was pared by 2 bases and J by 6 bases, with 1 base between. This chain's CDR3 is CASSLSGELFF. In DNA form, the CDR3 reads TGTGCCAGCAGCTTATCCGGGGAGCTGTTTTTT.

The chain recombines TRBV4-1 with TRBJ2-7; D remains unclear. The CDR3 consists of 13 residues. Germline assignment: CDR1 MGHRA and CDR2 YSYEKL. Trimming left V 0 bases short and J 3 bases short, with 6 bases between. The CDR3 DNA reads TGCGCCAGCAGCCAAGATGTTGGCTACGAGCAGTACTTC. It yields the protein CASSQDVGYEQYF.

The J gene is TRBJ2-7, the V gene TRBV2; D gene ambiguous. The ends were cut back, 7 bases at V and 5 bases at J, with 12 bases in the middle. The germline V gene has CDR1 SNHLY and CDR2 FYNNEI. The CDR3 has 12 residues. The CDR3 loop reads CASIVHLNEQYF. As DNA, the CDR3 is TGTGCCAGCATTGTACACCTAAACGAGCAGTACTTC.

CDR3 DNA sequence: TGCAGCGTTGTTTGGGGGTACGAGCAGTACTTC. It codes for CSVVWGYEQYF. V gene TRBV29-1 combines with J gene TRBJ2-7; D tentatively reads TRBD1 or TRBD2 (5 bases each). V was pared by 4 bases and J by 4 bases, with 8 bases between. CDR3 length equals 11 residues. CDR1 and CDR2 (germline): SQVTM, ANQGSEA.

J is TRBJ2-5 and V is TRBV5-6; no reliable D call. This CDR3 has 14 residues. In germline, CDR1 is SGHDT, CDR2 YYEEEE. V gave up 4 bases and J gave up 2 bases, with 12 bases separating them. CDR3 sequence: CASSRVTEQETQYF. Written as DNA, the CDR3 is TGTGCCAGCAGCCGAGTCACCGAGCAAGAGACCCAGTACTTC.

The V gene is TRBV7-9, the J gene TRBJ2-7; weak D call: TRBD2 (6 bases). The V end was cut by 5 bases, the J end by 12 bases, with 20 bases between. CDR1 SEHNR and CDR2 FQNEAQ come from the germline V gene (reference sequence). The CDR3 runs to 13 residues. The CDR3: CASSQGRLDGPYF. The CDR3 DNA reads TGTGCCAGCAGCCAAGGGAGGTTGGACGGACCGTACTTC.

This chain connects TRBV7-6 to TRBJ2-3; no clear D gene. CDR1 and CDR2 from the germline V gene are SGHVS and FNYEAQ. This CDR3 comprises 12 residues. The V and J ends lost 2 bases and 5 bases respectively, with 5 bases between them. For the CDR3, the DNA is TGTGCCAGCAGCTTATTGGGAGATACGCAGTATTTT. Translated, it gives CASSLLGDTQYF.

There are a few counts of this clone. The chain combines TRBV30 with TRBJ2-3; D gene uncertain. Germline V gene lookup returns CDR1 GTSNPN and CDR2 SVGIG (reference sequence). This CDR3 spans 15 amino acids. V was trimmed by 3 bases and J by 0 bases, leaving 13 bases between them. The CDR3 nucleotides are TGTGCCTGGAGCCTGCCCCGGTGGAGCACAGATACGCAGTATTTT. It encodes CAWSLPRWSTDTQYF. Combining the CDR3 with reference TRBV30 and TRBJ2-3 gives the whole variable domain SQTIHQWPATLVQPVGSPLSLECTVEGTSNPNLYWYRQAAGRGLQLLFYSVGIGQISSEVPQNLSASRPQDRQFILSSKKLLLSDSGFYLCAWSLPRWSTDTQYFGPGTRLTVL.

This chain uses TRBV29-1 with TRBJ1-4; TRBD1 agrees at 7 bases. V was pared by 6 bases and J by 5 bases, with 9 bases of the junction left unmatched. This CDR3 region has 14 residues. Germline V gene lookup returns CDR1 SQVTM and CDR2 ANQGSEA. CDR3 nucleotides: TGCAGCGTCCCCCAGGACAGGCGAAATGAAAAACTGTTTTTT. It yields the protein CSVPQDRRNEKLFF.

The chain joins TRBV29-1 to TRBJ2-5; possible D gene TRBD1, 6 bases. The J call may be wrong; the DNA end is better matched by TRBJ2-7. CDR3 length: 13 residues. Germline CDR1 is SQVTM and CDR2 is ANQGSEA. The CDR3 spells CSVEADRPYEQYF. CDR3 in DNA: TGCAGCGTTGAAGCGGACAGACCCTACGAGCAGTACTTC.

This clone was seen just once. The chain employs TRBV5-1 and TRBJ2-1; TRBD2 matches 12 bases. This CDR3 is built from 16 residues. Germline V gene sequence: CDR1 SGHRS, CDR2 YFSETQ. V shed 3 bases and J 6 bases; nucleotides not matched to a gene: 7. CDR3 region: CASSSASGGAVNEQFF. Written as DNA, the CDR3 is TGCGCCAGCAGCTCTGCTAGCGGGGGGGCGGTCAATGAGCAGTTCTTC.

This chain uses TRBV9 with TRBJ2-7; the match to TRBD2 covers 8 bases. J lost 5 bases, V lost 0 bases, and 7 bases had no gene match. The CDR3 is 15 residues long. The germline gives CDR1 SGDLS, CDR2 YYNGEE. The CDR3 spells CASSVGSGGGNEQYF. CDR3 sequence (DNA): TGTGCCAGCAGCGTAGGGAGCGGGGGTGGCAACGAGCAGTACTTC.

The chain couples TRBV27 to TRBJ2-3, with D uncertain. The CDR3 is 11 amino acids. The V and J ends lost 2 bases and 9 bases respectively, with 6 bases between them. Germline CDR1 MNHEY, CDR2 SMNVEV (reference sequence). The CDR3 is CASSLGYTQYF. The CDR3 region has the DNA TGTGCCAGCAGTTTAGGTTACACGCAGTATTTT.

This chain connects TRBV7-7 to TRBJ2-5; D is perhaps TRBD1 (5 bases). CDR3 length: 15 amino acids. The germline gives CDR1 SSHAT, CDR2 FNYEAQ (reference sequence). Trimming shortened V by 6 bases and J by 2 bases, and 16 bases separated the two germline ends. Written as DNA, the CDR3 is TGTGCCAGCAGTATCGGTGGGGCAGGGCAAGAGACCCAGTACTTC. Translation gives CASSIGGAGQETQYF.

This chain links TRBV15 with TRBJ2-3; D is unclear. In germline, CDR1 is LNHNV, CDR2 YYDKDF (reference sequence). Trimming removed 4 bases from V and 6 bases from J, with 8 bases in between. The CDR3 length is 12 residues. The CDR3 reads CATSNPRDTQYF. The CDR3 nucleotides read TGTGCCACCAGCAATCCGAGGGATACGCAGTATTTT.

The V and J genes are TRBV5-1 and TRBJ2-7; 11 bases align to TRBD2. The germline gives CDR1 SGHRS, CDR2 YFSETQ. The V gene end was trimmed by 5 bases and the J gene end by 4 bases; junction bases not matched to a gene: 5. This CDR3 comprises 14 residues. DNA of the CDR3: TGCGCCAGCAGTTATGGGACTAGCGGATACGAGCAGTACTTC. This sequence encodes CASSYGTSGYEQYF.